A single sample is the source of the 12 T cell receptor beta chains below, sequenced in a study of cytomegalovirus exposure and HLA in healthy donors. This PCR relied on a set of 60 Vbeta primers and 13 Jbeta primers. Assay used: immunoSEQ multiplex PCR; TCRdb lists only in-frame clones, some missing. Its table lists 150,000 to 200,000 clones. Sequenced sample: PBMCs. All receptors derive from a man aged 25-40 years in good health and CMV-seronegative.

This chain joins TRBV14 and TRBJ2-5; possibly TRBD2 for D (6 bases). Trimming stripped 6 bases from V and 0 bases from J, with 14 bases between. This CDR3 contains 15 residues. From germline, CDR1 is SGHDN and CDR2 FVKESK. The CDR3 DNA is TGTGCCAGCAGTCCCCGTCGGGGGAACCAAGAGACCCAGTACTTC. This encodes CASSPRRGNQETQYF.

A remark on this clone: The same CDR3 is also encoded by other DNA sequences in this sample. The CDR3 sequence: CATSRDAGAYNEQFF. CDR3 in DNA: TGTGCCACCAGCAGAGATGCGGGGGCCTACAATGAGCAGTTCTTC. The V gene is TRBV15, the J gene TRBJ2-1; TRBD2 matches 7 bases. Germline-derived CDR1 and CDR2 are LNHNV and YYDKDF (reference sequence). V lost 0 bases, J lost 2 bases, and 1 base stayed unmatched. The CDR3 is 15 amino acids.

The chain combines TRBV6-1 with TRBJ2-5; a possible D gene is TRBD1 (6 bases). V lost 6 bases to trimming and J lost 11 bases, with 22 bases between them. This CDR3 contains 14 residues. CDR1 is MNHNS and CDR2 is SASEGT in the germline V gene. CDR3 residues: CASRPQGFSLEQYF. For the CDR3, the DNA is TGTGCCAGCAGACCACAGGGTTTCTCACTTGAGCAGTACTTC.

The CDR3 here is CASRPRGGLTYNEQFF. The CDR3 nucleotides read TGTGCCAGCAGGCCGCGGGGGGGCCTTACCTACAATGAGCAGTTCTTC. The chain employs TRBV5-6 and TRBJ2-1; 9 nucleotides line up with TRBD2. The CDR3 length is 16 residues. The V segment lost 5 bases and the J segment 2 bases; nucleotides outside the gene matches: 8. Germline CDR1 and CDR2: SGHDT and YYEEEE.

The chain carries TRBV7-9 and TRBJ2-1, with D possibly TRBD2 on 5 matching bases. Germline CDR1 SEHNR, CDR2 FQNEAQ (reference sequence). Deletions cut 3 bases from V and 9 bases from J, with 6 bases between. The CDR3 sequence is 11 residues long. Here the CDR3 reads CASSFSVEQFF. The CDR3, as DNA: TGTGCCAGCAGCTTTAGCGTTGAGCAGTTCTTC.

The chain recombines TRBV6-1 with TRBJ1-4, with TRBD1 as a possible D gene (6 bases). V lost 4 bases and J lost 8, with 14 bases in between. CDR1 and CDR2 (germline): MNHNS, SASEGT. The CDR3 is 14 residues long. The CDR3 nucleotides are TGTGCCAGCAGTGCACAGGGAACCGTGGAAAAACTGTTTTTT. Protein sequence: CASSAQGTVEKLFF.

The V call is TRBV5-1, the J call TRBJ2-5; TRBD2 aligns across 8 bases. The DNA end is more similar to TRBJ2-7, so the J call may be wrong. The CDR3 extends over 15 amino acids. The germline gives CDR1 SGHRS, CDR2 YFSETQ. The CDR3 DNA sequence: TGCGCCAGCAGTCGAAGTACTAGCGGATCCTACGAGCAGTACTTC. The encoded protein is CASSRSTSGSYEQYF.

V gene TRBV11-2 combines with J gene TRBJ2-5; tentative D call: TRBD2 (5 bases). The tail of the sequence fits TRBJ2-7 better, so the J call may be wrong. The germline CDR1 and CDR2 sequences are SGHAT and FQNNGV. There are 16 residues in the CDR3. The CDR3 bases are TGTGCCAGCAGCCCCCTCGGAGGTCCGAGGGCTTACGAGCAGTACTTC. It is translated as CASSPLGGPRAYEQYF.

The V and J genes are TRBV30 and TRBJ2-2; TRBD2 agrees at 8 bases. The CDR3 runs to 14 residues. The ends lost 5 bases at V and 3 bases at J; junction bases unmatched: 5. Per germline, CDR1 GTSNPN and CDR2 SVGIG (reference sequence). As DNA, the CDR3 is TGTGCCTGGGGAGCGGGAGTCTACACCGGGGAGCTGTTTTTT. Its translation: CAWGAGVYTGELFF.

V gene TRBV5-6 combines with J gene TRBJ1-5; 11 positions match TRBD1. V trimming: 1 base; J trimming: 2 bases; junction bases outside the gene matches: 5. In germline, CDR1 is SGHDT, CDR2 YYEEEE. The CDR3 contains 17 residues. This CDR3 is CASSLKGQGVRNQPQHF. The CDR3 coding sequence is TGTGCCAGCAGCTTGAAGGGACAGGGGGTACGCAATCAGCCCCAGCATTTT.

This rearrangement joins TRBV10-3 to TRBJ2-5; the match to TRBD2 covers 10 bases. The CDR3 has 15 amino acids. Losses at the gene ends were 11 bases for V and 0 bases for J; bases not matched to a gene: 9. CDR1 is ENHRY and CDR2 is SYGVKD in the germline V gene. CDR3 sequence: CALRSGTSDQETQYF. The CDR3 DNA reads TGTGCCCTACGTTCCGGGACTAGCGACCAAGAGACCCAGTACTTC.

This rearrangement joins TRBV11-1 to TRBJ2-1; the match to TRBD2 covers 9 bases. CDR1 and CDR2 (germline): SGHAT, FQDESV (reference sequence). V lost 0 bases to trimming and J lost 7 bases; unmatched junction nucleotides: 13. The CDR3 runs to 18 residues. CDR3 DNA sequence: TGTGCCAGCAGCTTAGCGCGTGCGGCGGGAGGGCTCTATAATGAGCAGTTCTTC. Translation gives CASSLARAAGGLYNEQFF.